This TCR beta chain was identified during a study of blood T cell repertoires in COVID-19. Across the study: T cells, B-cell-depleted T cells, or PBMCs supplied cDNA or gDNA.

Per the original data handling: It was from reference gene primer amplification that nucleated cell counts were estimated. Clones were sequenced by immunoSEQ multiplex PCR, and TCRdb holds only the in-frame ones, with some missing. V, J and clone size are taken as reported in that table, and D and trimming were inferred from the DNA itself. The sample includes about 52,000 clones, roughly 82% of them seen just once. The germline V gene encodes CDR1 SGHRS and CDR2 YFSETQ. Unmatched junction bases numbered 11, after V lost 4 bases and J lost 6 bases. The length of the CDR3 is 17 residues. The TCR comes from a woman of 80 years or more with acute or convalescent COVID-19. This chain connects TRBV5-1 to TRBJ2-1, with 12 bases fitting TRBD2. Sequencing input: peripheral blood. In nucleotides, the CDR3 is TGCGCCAGCAGCCCGGGACTAGCGGGCCTTGCTCGCAATGAGCAGTTCTTC. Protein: CASSPGLAGLARNEQFF.